The TCR beta chain described here comes from a study of T cells in Graves' hyperthyroidism and ophthalmopathy (dated by TCRdb to the late 2010s). Study-wide context: Peripheral blood was collected at initial diagnosis, before any treatment. The roughly 91 discovery patients were randomly divided into training and test sets at a 7:3 ratio. Prospective prediction of ophthalmopathy was tested in an independent validation cohort consisting of roughly 19 hyperthyroidism patients and some 15 patients who later progressed to ophthalmopathy. In addition, the study compared T-cell repertoires in thyroid tissue and in blood from roughly 6 Graves' hyperthyroidism patients. A discovery cohort of around 98 patients, about 43 with Graves' ophthalmopathy and fewer than 65 with stable Graves' hyperthyroidism, was used to find distinguishing TCR V-J signatures. Following sampling, methimazole starting at 30 mg daily was given to hyperthyroidism patients, and high-dose intravenous methylprednisolone was given to ophthalmopathy patients. According to the paper, TCR Vbeta CDR3 sequencing was carried out on about 140 peripheral blood samples, which came from 40 to 45 ophthalmopathy, 70 to 80 hyperthyroidism and about 17 progressor patients.

Amplification of TCR beta CDR3 regions was carried out from RNA transcripts. For the first round of RT-PCR on the TCR CDR3, the HTBI primer set was used together with the Qiagen OneStep RT-PCR kit. Libraries were constructed in a second round of multiplex PCR, after which size selection and purification were carried out. Libraries were sequenced paired-end with 100 bp reads on an Illumina HiSeq2000. The study's processing was this. SOAPnuke was used to process the raw data, with reads discarded if the reads contained adapters or uncalled bases, had a mean Phred below 15, or lacked an exact constant-primer or identifier match. COPE v1.2.5 was used to merge high-quality paired reads, and clonotypes were defined as unique nucleotide sequences. MiTCR v1.1 was used to align the clonotypes against IMGT TRBV, TRBD and TRBJ reference segments. The analysis included only V-J combinations with a frequency above 0.0001, which together covered approximately 99% of the repertoires. A TCS score was defined as the ratio of F50 (clonal expansion) to E x V (chaos), with BLOSUM62-based TCRdist applied between CDR3 peptides within each V-J. Welch's t-statistics and random forest reduced roughly 500 V-J features to about 12, which were used in a naive Bayes classifier (R e1071). The public reads were quality trimmed at Q25 with fastp and then assembled into clones with MiXCR by TCRdb, keeping productive beta chains. When rows share a CDR3 protein, they turn into one entry using the most common DNA and genes. The V and J calls were determined by TCRdb, not by the authors. Recorded for this sample are 550,000 to 850,000 distinct CDR3 sequences; approximately 18% of them occurred a single time. 16% of the sample belongs to the ten largest clones.

This clonotype was detected many times. What antigen it recognizes has not been identified. Qualities for individual bases were not recorded, and no much larger clone is one base off. Based on the germline V gene, the CDR1 and CDR2 sequences are SGHAT and FQNNGV. At the junction V is shortened by 2 bases and J by 8 bases; bases outside the gene matches: 8. From the cysteine through the phenylalanine, the CDR3 covers 16 amino acids. This entry keeps only the CDR3 DNA: 48 bases, framed from base 1. The hyperthyroidism patients were between 18 and 65 years old and newly diagnosed, with a disease duration of less than 2 months. Any patient with an uncontrolled infection, another autoimmune disease, pregnancy or lactation was excluded. Diagnoses were established on the basis of clinical symptoms, serum thyroxine and TRAb, thyroid ultrasound, and orbital computed tomography. Blood from progressor patients was drawn when they were first diagnosed with hyperthyroidism, before any ophthalmopathy symptoms appeared. PBMCs were separated from 10 ml of fresh peripheral blood using Ficoll-Paque density gradient centrifugation. Progressor patients were initially diagnosed with Graves' hyperthyroidism and developed ophthalmopathy during follow-up. Total RNA was extracted with Trizol reagent, and quality was checked on an Agilent 2100 Bioanalyzer.

On the study overall, not on this receptor specifically: No statistical method was used to set the sample size in advance, and investigators knew the group allocation. In validation, the model predicted progression to ophthalmopathy with 60% to 71% sensitivity and roughly 75% specificity, a median of about 6 months before onset. Most expanded thyroid clonotypes (frequency above 0.001) were also detected in blood, suggesting blood repertoires may reflect thyroid immune responses. Ophthalmopathy was separated from stable hyperthyroidism by a 13 V-J signature model, with around 88% sensitivity and approximately 81% specificity obtained in cross-validation and 80%/75% obtained in testing.

The TCR was taken from a woman aged 45-60 years with Graves' hyperthyroidism that later progressed to Graves' ophthalmopathy. What was sequenced was blood. Here the chain combines TRBV11-2 and TRBJ2-1, and TRBD2 matches 11 of the central bases. CDR3 sequence: CASSLLSGGARDEQFF. The sequenced DNA: TGTGCCAGCAGCTTACTTAGCGGGGGGGCCCGAGATGAGCAGTTCTTC.